Here is one T cell receptor beta chain with its context. Its antigen is not known. Trimming took off 4 bases at V and 5 bases at J, with 11 bases between the two ends. There are 12 residues in the CDR3. Germline loops: CDR1 SQVTM, CDR2 ANQGSEA. This PCR relied on a set of 60 Vbeta primers and 13 Jbeta primers. Sequencing used immunoSEQ multiplex PCR; TCRdb keeps in-frame clones, though not all of them. The repertoire consists of approximately 270,000 clones, with 75% to 85% occurring once and the leading ten covering over 0.3%. This sample was included in a study of cytomegalovirus exposure and HLA in healthy donors. Findings and limits, study-wide: Later analysis indicated greater clonal expansion among HLA-associated TCR beta chains than among equally common other chains. Further analysis was carried out later, and it showed several of the most significant clusters appearing linked to common viral pathogens. An observed cluster of highly shared sequence variants was recorded as a likely sequencing artifact.

Material: PBMCs. This clonotype was obtained from a girl aged 2 to 9 in good health and CMV-seronegative. The genes are TRBV29-1 and TRBJ1-2; D is uncertain. DNA for the CDR3: TGCAGCGTTGGCAGGCAGTTTTATGGCTACACCTTC. It yields the protein CSVGRQFYGYTF.